This T cell receptor beta chain originates from a study of tumor and adjacent non-tumor tissue in lung cancer. Study as a whole: The patients, some ten men and four to six women, were roughly 31 to 85 with stage I to III disease. On average, productive TCRbeta reads reached about 4 million per sample. General study findings and limits: TCR diversity was significantly greater in tumor than normal lung tissue.

Three rounds of nested PCR, following a modified ARM-PCR protocol, produced the TCRbeta library. TCRdb used MiXCR to reprocess the multiplex PCR reads, holding one entry per CDR3 protein. The sample includes more than 75,000 distinct CDR3 sequences, roughly 80% of them seen just once. There are 14 residues in the CDR3. Looked up from germline, CDR1 is GTSNPN and CDR2 is SVGIG (reference sequence). No cell sorting was done before RNA was extracted from the tissue. About this clonotype itself: Its antigen is currently unknown. The junction and the germline gene differ at one end; a read error may be behind it.

The sequenced sample was lung tumor tissue. This receptor was identified in a woman aged 45 to 65 with non-small cell lung cancer. The chain is built from TRBV30 and TRBJ1-1; perhaps TRBD1 as D (5 bases). The CDR3 reads CACSVKGMNTEAFF. CDR3 sequence (DNA): TGTGCCTGCAGTGTTAAGGGGATGAACACTGAAGCTTTCTTC.